This T cell receptor (beta chain) was obtained from a study of OX40 agonist ivuxolimab in advanced cancers. The germline gives CDR1 MGHRA, CDR2 YSYEKL. Trimming left V 2 bases short and J 0 bases short, with 10 bases between. The CDR3 extends over 15 amino acids. TCRdb's copy holds only in-frame clones and misses some; the assay was immunoSEQ multiplex PCR. The sample contains fewer than 85,000 clones, just under 95% of which appear only once. The V gene is TRBV4-1, the J gene TRBJ1-1; D may be TRBD1 (6 bases). This TCR derives from an adult with an advanced solid tumor such as melanoma, head and neck, liver or kidney cancer. Sequencing was performed on CD4+ or CD8+ T cells sorted from blood, taken in a trial of the OX40 agonist ivuxolimab. CDR3 bases: TGCGCCAGCAGCCAACAGGGGTTGATGAACACTGAAGCTTTCTTT. Protein product: CASSQQGLMNTEAFF.